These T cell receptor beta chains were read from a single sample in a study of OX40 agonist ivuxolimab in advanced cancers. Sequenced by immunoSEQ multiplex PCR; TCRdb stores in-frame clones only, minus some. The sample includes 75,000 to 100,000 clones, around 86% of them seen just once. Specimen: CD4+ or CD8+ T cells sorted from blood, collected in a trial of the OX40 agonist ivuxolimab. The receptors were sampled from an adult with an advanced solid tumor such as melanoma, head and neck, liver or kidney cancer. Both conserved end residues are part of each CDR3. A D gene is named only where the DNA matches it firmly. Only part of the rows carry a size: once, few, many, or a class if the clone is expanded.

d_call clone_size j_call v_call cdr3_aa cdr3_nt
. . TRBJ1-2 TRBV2 CASSEKGIAEKYYGYTF TGTGCCAGCAGTGAAAAGGGAATTGCAGAAAAGTACTATGGCTACACCTTC
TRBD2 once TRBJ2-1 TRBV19 CASSTSGLAGDPYNEQFF TGTGCCAGTAGTACCTCGGGACTAGCGGGAGACCCCTACAATGAGCAGTTCTTC
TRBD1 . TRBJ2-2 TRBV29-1 CSVEDQGAGELFF TGCAGCGTTGAAGACCAGGGGGCCGGGGAGCTGTTTTTT
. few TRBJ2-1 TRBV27 CASSLSFGEQFF TGTGCCAGCAGTTTATCATTCGGTGAGCAGTTCTTC
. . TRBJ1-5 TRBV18 CASSPTGKDQPQHF TGTGCCAGCTCACCGACCGGGAAAGATCAGCCCCAGCATTTT
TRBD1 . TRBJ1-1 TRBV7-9 CASRRIPGTVNTEAFF TGTGCCAGCAGAAGAATTCCCGGGACAGTGAACACTGAAGCTTTCTTT
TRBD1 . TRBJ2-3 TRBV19 CASTSPGQGSDTQYF TGTGCCAGTACCTCACCGGGACAGGGGTCAGATACGCAGTATTTT
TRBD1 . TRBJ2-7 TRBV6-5 CASSKGQGGFYEQYF TGTGCCAGCAGTAAGGGACAGGGGGGTTTCTACGAGCAGTACTTC
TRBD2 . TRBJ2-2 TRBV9 CASSVAGTSAGELFF TGTGCCAGCAGCGTCGCAGGGACTAGCGCCGGGGAGCTGTTTTTT
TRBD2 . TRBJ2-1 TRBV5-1 CASFLAGTSYNEQFF TGCGCCAGCTTTTTAGCGGGAACGTCATACAATGAGCAGTTCTTC
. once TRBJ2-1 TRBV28 CASSSWDGYNEQFF TGTGCCAGCAGTTCATGGGACGGGTACAATGAGCAGTTCTTC
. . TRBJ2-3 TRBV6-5 CASSYSPRDTDTQYF TGTGCCAGCAGTTACTCGCCCAGGGATACAGATACGCAGTATTTT
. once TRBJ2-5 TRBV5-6 CASSQGPTGQETQYF TGTGCCAGCAGTCAAGGGCCGACGGGCCAAGAGACCCAGTACTTC
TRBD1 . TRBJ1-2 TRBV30 CAQTGGNGYTF TGTGCCCAGACAGGGGGCAATGGCTACACCTTC
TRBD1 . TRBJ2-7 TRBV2 CASSLHPGTGLSYEQYF TGTGCCAGCAGTCTTCATCCCGGGACAGGCCTCTCCTACGAGCAGTACTTC
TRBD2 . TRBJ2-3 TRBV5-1 CASTDETSGTDTQYF TGCGCCAGCACCGATGAGACTAGCGGAACAGATACGCAGTATTTT
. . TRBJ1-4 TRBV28 CASSQPPLREKLFF TGTGCCAGCAGTCAGCCCCCTCTACGGGAAAAACTGTTTTTT
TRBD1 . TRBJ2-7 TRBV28 CASSPHGTGTYEQYF TGTGCCAGCAGTCCCCACGGGACAGGAACCTACGAGCAGTACTTC
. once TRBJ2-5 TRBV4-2 CASSKERQQETQYF TGTGCCAGCAGCAAAGAAAGACAGCAAGAGACCCAGTACTTC
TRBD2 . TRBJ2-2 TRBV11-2 CASSERGRLNTGELFF TGTGCCAGCAGCGAACGCGGGAGGCTAAACACCGGGGAGCTGTTTTTT
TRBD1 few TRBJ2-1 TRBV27 CASRNTGGEQFF TGTGCCAGCAGGAATACAGGGGGTGAGCAGTTCTTC
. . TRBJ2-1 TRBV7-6 CASSLVGQGYNEQFF TGTGCCAGCAGCTTAGTGGGGCAGGGCTACAATGAGCAGTTCTTC
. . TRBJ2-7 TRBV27 CASSRLKGTYEQYF TGTGCCAGCAGTCGTCTAAAGGGCACCTACGAGCAGTACTTC
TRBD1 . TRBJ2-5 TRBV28 CASSSDRGMETQYF TGTGCCAGCAGTTCAGACAGGGGTATGGAGACCCAGTACTTC
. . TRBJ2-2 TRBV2 CASSEVGGAGTGELFF TGTGCCAGCAGCGAGGTTGGGGGGGCTGGCACCGGGGAGCTGTTTTTT
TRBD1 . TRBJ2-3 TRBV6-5 CASSLTGDGADTQYF TGTGCCAGCAGTCTAACAGGGGACGGAGCAGATACGCAGTATTTT
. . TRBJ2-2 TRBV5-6 CASSSFSSKGDTGELFF TGTGCCAGCAGCTCGTTTTCCTCCAAGGGGGACACCGGGGAGCTGTTTTTT
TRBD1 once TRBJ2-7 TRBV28 CASSPGDRGSYEQYF TGTGCCAGCAGCCCCGGGGACAGGGGCTCCTACGAGCAGTACTTC
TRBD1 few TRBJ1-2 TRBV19 CASSIRTGTNYGYTF TGTGCCAGTAGTATCAGGACAGGCACTAACTATGGCTACACCTTC
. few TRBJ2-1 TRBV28 CASSLVYNEQFF TGTGCCAGCAGTTTGGTATACAATGAGCAGTTCTTC
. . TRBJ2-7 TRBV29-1 CSVSKNTYEQYF TGCAGCGTGTCCAAAAATACCTACGAGCAGTACTTC
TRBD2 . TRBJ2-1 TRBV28 CASSWGTSGNEQFF TGTGCCAGCAGTTGGGGGACTAGCGGGAATGAGCAGTTCTTC
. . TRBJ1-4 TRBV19 CASSSQGNEKLFF TGTGCCAGTAGTAGCCAGGGGAATGAAAAACTGTTTTTT
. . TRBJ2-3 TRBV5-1 CASSLAAAQGDTQYF TGCGCCAGCAGCTTGGCGGCAGCCCAAGGGGATACGCAGTATTTT
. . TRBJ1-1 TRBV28 CASSLPKGHPPTEAFF TGTGCCAGCAGTTTACCCAAGGGACACCCGCCGACTGAAGCTTTCTTT
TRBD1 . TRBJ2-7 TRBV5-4 CASSSGQGAGEQYF TGTGCCAGCAGTTCCGGACAGGGGGCGGGCGAGCAGTACTTC
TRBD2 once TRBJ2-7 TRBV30 CAWSVASGSREQYF TGTGCCTGGAGTGTGGCTAGCGGGAGCCGCGAGCAGTACTTC
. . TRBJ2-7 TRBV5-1 CASSLAQSPYHEQYF TGCGCCAGCAGCTTGGCGCAGTCCCCTTACCACGAGCAGTACTTC
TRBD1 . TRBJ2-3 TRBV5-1 CASSSGQGATDTQYF TGCGCCAGCAGCTCTGGACAGGGGGCCACAGATACGCAGTATTTT
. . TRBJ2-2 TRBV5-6 CASSLWAGANTGELFF TGTGCCAGCAGCTTGTGGGCGGGCGCGAACACCGGGGAGCTGTTTTTT
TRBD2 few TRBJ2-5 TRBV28 CASSFAGDETQYF TGTGCCAGCAGTTTTGCGGGAGATGAGACCCAGTACTTC
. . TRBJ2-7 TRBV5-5 CASSFSRTVSYEQYF TGTGCCAGCAGCTTTTCCCGGACGGTTTCCTACGAGCAGTACTTC
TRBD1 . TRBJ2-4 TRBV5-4 CASKPGGGSKNIQYF TGTGCCAGCAAACCAGGGGGCGGGTCCAAAAACATTCAGTACTTC
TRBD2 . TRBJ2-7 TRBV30 CAWSLTGGSYEQYF TGTGCCTGGAGTCTCACGGGGGGCTCCTACGAGCAGTACTTC
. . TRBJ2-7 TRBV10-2 CASSRPNSYEQYF TGCGCCAGCAGTAGGCCAAACTCCTACGAGCAGTACTTC
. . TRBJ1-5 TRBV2 CASSVQALDQPQHF TGTGCCAGCAGTGTACAGGCTTTAGATCAGCCCCAGCATTTT
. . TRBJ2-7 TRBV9 CASSVSKDHYEQYF TGTGCCAGCAGCGTAAGTAAAGACCACTACGAGCAGTACTTC
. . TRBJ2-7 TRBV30 CAWSGGTGSYEQYF TGTGCCTGGAGTGGTGGGACGGGATCCTACGAGCAGTACTTC
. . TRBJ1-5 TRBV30 CAWSVPGGGGQPQHF TGTGCCTGGAGTGTCCCGGGGGGGGGCGGTCAGCCCCAGCATTTT
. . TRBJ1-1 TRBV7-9 CASSSPTQVANTEAFF TGTGCCAGCAGCTCACCGACGCAGGTCGCGAACACTGAAGCTTTCTTT
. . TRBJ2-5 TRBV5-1 CASSLAEGPQYF TGCGCCAGCAGCTTGGCCGAGGGGCCCCAGTACTTC
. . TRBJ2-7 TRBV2 CASRRGPSPGEQYF TGTGCCAGCAGGCGAGGACCTTCCCCCGGCGAGCAGTACTTC
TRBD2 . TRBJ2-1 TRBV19 CASSEVAGLSYNEQFF TGTGCCAGTAGTGAAGTAGCGGGACTCTCCTACAATGAGCAGTTCTTC
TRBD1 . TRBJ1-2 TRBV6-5 CASSLDRGSGYTF TGTGCCAGCAGCCTGGACAGGGGAAGCGGCTACACCTTC
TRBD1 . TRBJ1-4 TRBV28 CASSLTGATNEKLFF TGTGCCAGCAGCTTAACAGGGGCAACTAATGAAAAACTGTTTTTT
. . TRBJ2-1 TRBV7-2 CASSLVERAENEQFF TGTGCCAGCAGCTTAGTAGAGCGGGCTGAGAATGAGCAGTTCTTC
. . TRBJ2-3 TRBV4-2 CASSQGRADTQYF TGTGCCAGCAGCCAAGGGCGGGCAGATACGCAGTATTTT